This TCR beta chain was obtained from a study of T cell responses to AZD1222 COVID-19 vaccine. Overall study: Some second doses came at about 4 weeks and others at about 12 weeks; these were pooled.

The germline V gene has CDR1 MNHEY and CDR2 SMNVEV (reference sequence). The V segment lost 6 bases and the J segment 4 bases; nucleotides outside the gene matches: 8. CDR3 length: 14 amino acids. This clone was recorded once. Its matching antigen is unknown. Method: immunoSEQ multiplex PCR; TCRdb's copy keeps in-frame clones and lacks some. The profile covers fewer than 150,000 clones, with 75% to 90% appearing a single time and approximately 4.5% taken by the ten largest. Study results and caveats: Clonal diversity was possibly underestimated; the donors were predominantly white British and more often female. Baseline seropositivity characterized only six AZD1222 recipients.

The V gene is TRBV27, the J gene TRBJ2-7, with 8 positions matching TRBD1. The material was peripheral blood, obtained on day 0 of AZD1222 vaccination. This receptor was identified in an adult in good health. CDR3 residues: CASSRTGGWYEQYF. The CDR3 DNA sequence: TGTGCCAGCAGCCGCACAGGGGGATGGTACGAGCAGTACTTC.